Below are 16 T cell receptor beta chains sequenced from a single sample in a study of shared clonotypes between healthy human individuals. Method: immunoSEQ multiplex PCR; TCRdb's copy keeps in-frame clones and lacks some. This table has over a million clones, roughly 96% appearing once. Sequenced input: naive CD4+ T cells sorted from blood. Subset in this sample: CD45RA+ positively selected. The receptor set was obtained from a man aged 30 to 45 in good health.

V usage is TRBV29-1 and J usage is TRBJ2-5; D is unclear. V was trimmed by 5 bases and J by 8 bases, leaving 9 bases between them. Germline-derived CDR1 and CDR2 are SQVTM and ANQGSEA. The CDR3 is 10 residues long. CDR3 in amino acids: CSVLYATQYF. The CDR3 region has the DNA TGCAGCGTTCTTTACGCCACCCAGTACTTC.

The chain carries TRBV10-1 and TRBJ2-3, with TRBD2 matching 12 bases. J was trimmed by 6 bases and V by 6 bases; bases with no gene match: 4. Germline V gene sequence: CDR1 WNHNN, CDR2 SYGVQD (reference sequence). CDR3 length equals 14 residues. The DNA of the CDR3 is TGCGCCAGCAGCGGGACTAGCGGGCTGGATACGCAGTATTTT. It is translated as CASSGTSGLDTQYF.

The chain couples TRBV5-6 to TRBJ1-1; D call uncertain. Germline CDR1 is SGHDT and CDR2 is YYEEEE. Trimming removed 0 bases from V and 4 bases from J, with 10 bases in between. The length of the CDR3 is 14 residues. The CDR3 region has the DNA TGTGCCAGCAGCTTGGGCGCGCTGAGCACTGAAGCTTTCTTT. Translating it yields CASSLGALSTEAFF.

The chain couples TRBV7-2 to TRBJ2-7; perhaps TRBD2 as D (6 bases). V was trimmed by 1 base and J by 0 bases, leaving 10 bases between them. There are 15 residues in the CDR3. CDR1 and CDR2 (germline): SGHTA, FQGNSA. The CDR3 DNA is TGTGCCAGCAGCTTAGGACTAGTGTTCTCCTACGAGCAGTACTTC. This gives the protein CASSLGLVFSYEQYF.

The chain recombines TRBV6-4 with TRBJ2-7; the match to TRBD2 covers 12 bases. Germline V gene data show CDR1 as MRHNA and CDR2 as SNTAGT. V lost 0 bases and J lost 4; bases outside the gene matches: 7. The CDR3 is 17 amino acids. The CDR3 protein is CASSDSLAGGRQYEQYF. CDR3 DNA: TGTGCCAGCAGTGACTCGCTAGCGGGAGGGCGACAGTACGAGCAGTACTTC.

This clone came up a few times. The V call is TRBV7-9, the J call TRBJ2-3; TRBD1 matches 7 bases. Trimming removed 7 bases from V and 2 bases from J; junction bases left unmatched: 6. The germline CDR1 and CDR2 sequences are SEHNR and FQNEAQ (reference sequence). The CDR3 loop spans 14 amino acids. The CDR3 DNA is TGTGCCAGCAACCCGACAGGGTACACAGATACGCAGTATTTT. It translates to CASNPTGYTDTQYF.

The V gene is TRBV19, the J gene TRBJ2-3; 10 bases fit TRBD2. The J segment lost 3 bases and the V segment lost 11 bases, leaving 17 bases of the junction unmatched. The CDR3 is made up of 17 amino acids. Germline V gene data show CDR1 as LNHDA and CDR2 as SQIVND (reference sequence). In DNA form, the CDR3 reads TGTGCCGGCCAAAAGGGGTATAGCGGGAGGATGACAGATACGCAGTATTTT. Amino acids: CAGQKGYSGRMTDTQYF.

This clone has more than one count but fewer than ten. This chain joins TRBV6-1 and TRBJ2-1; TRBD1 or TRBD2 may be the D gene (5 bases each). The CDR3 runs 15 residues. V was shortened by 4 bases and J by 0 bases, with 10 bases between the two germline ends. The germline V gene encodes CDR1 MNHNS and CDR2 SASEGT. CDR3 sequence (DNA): TGTGCCAGCAGTGGGGGGACGCTCTCCTACAATGAGCAGTTCTTC. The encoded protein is CASSGGTLSYNEQFF.

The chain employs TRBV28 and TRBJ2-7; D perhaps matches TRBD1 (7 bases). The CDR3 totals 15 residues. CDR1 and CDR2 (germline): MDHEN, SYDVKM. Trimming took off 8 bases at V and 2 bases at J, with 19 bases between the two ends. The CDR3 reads CASLTSGGSPYEQYF. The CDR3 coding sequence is TGTGCCAGCCTGACGTCAGGGGGGTCACCCTACGAGCAGTACTTC.

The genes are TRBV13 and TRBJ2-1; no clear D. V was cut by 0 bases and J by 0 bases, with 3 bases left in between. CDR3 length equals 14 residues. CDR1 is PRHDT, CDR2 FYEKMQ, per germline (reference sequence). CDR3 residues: CASSLGTSYNEQFF. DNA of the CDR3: TGTGCCAGCAGCTTAGGTACCTCCTACAATGAGCAGTTCTTC.

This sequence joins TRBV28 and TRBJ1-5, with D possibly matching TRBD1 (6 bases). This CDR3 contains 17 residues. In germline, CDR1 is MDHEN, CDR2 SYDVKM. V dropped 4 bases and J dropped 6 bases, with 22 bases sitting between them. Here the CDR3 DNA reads TGTGCCAGCAGTTCCTCCAGGGGAGGCTCCTTCGGTCAGCCCCAGCATTTT. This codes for CASSSSRGGSFGQPQHF.

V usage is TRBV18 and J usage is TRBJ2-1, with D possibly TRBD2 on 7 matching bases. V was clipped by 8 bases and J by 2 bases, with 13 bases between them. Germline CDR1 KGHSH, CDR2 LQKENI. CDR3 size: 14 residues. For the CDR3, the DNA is TGTGCCAGCGCACAGGGAGGGGCCTACAATGAGCAGTTCTTC. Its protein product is CASAQGGAYNEQFF.

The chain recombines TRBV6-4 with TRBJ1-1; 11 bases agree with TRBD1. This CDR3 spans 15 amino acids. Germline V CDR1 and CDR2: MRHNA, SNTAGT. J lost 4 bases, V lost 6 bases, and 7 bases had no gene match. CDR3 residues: CASRVTGTGGTEAFF. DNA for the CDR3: TGTGCCAGCAGAGTGACCGGGACAGGGGGCACTGAAGCTTTCTTT.

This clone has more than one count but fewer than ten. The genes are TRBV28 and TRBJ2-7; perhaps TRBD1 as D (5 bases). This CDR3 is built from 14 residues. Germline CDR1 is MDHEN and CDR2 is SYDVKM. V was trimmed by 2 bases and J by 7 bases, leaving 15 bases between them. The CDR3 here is CASSLAGPRWEQYF. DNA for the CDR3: TGTGCCAGCAGTTTAGCAGGGCCCCGGTGGGAGCAGTACTTC.

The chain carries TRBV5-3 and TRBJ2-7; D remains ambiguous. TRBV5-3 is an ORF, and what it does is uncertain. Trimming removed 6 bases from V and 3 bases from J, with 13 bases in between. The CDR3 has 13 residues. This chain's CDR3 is CARKAAKLYEQYF. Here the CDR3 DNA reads TGTGCCAGAAAAGCAGCGAAACTCTACGAGCAGTACTTC.

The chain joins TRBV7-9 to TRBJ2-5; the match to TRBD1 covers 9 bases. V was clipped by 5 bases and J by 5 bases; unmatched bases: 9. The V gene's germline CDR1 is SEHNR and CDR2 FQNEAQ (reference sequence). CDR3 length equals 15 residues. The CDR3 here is CASSPINRGPETQYF. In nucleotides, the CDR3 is TGTGCCAGCAGCCCAATAAACAGGGGGCCGGAGACCCAGTACTTC.